This T cell receptor beta chain was identified in a study of cytotoxic CD8 clonotypes in ibrutinib-treated CLL (dated by TCRdb to 2020 to 2022). With regard to the full study: The cohort was composed of approximately 11 relapsed/refractory and about 15 treatment-naive patients; IGHV unmutated status was identified in 17 patients. Partial responses were observed in roughly 25 patients and complete responses in 2; after a median follow-up of 68 months, remission was maintained in 14 patients and progression was observed in roughly 12. Samples averaged about 260,000 productive templates and 80,000 to 100,000 productive rearrangements. Response samples were obtained after a median of approximately twelve months of treatment, with a range of roughly 6 to 40 months. Cryopreserved peripheral blood mononuclear cells were obtained before treatment, at response, and at either sustained remission or disease progression. Longitudinal samples were available for about 30% of the 86 trial participants. Every sample from remission and from progressive disease was obtained while the patients were still on ibrutinib.

Interpreted using the paper, the time point label stands for: around 25 months on ibrutinib. For TCR beta library preparation, roughly 2 micrograms of genomic DNA were isolated from cryopreserved PBMCs. Longitudinal blood samples from CLL patients on ibrutinib monotherapy were analyzed using high-throughput TCR beta sequencing. The patients were enrolled in a single-center, open-label phase 2 trial of ibrutinib monotherapy. Broader findings and caveats from the paper: Sustained-remission and progressing patients did not have matched sampling times, and lymph node repertoires were not examined. Public clonotypes were rare and either contracted or stayed stable during treatment, and the rise in clonality at ibrutinib response reflected the expansion of private clonotypes. Clonality rose at ibrutinib response, remained stable during sustained remission, and dropped back toward baseline at progression. Baseline clonality was found to be higher than that of age-matched healthy donors and was strongly correlated with circulating CD8+ T-cell counts.

As for this clone: It lacks a known antigen. Base quality data are lacking; no much larger clone is found one base away.

Trimming costs V 2 bases and J 0 bases, and their ends lie 11 bases apart. Reading from cysteine to phenylalanine, the CDR3 counts 16 amino acids. Only the CDR3 portion is preserved as DNA: 48 bases, with reading frame beginning at the first base. From the germline V gene, CDR1 is SGHTA and CDR2 is FQGNSA. Each clonotype received, on average, 10x coverage in deep resolution sequencing performed on a MiSeq, where the target depth lay between 1 in 1 million and 1 in 200,000 T cells. The immunoSEQ hsTCRB Kit was used to generate the TCR beta libraries. Per the original workflow: ImmunoSEQ Data Assistant and ImmunoSEQ Analyzer were used for data analysis, and V, D and J genes were assigned according to IMGT definitions. Clonality, which ranges from 0 to 1, was calculated as one minus the normalized Shannon entropy of productive rearrangement frequencies. Only overrepresented clonotypes making up at least 0.05% of the repertoire of each patient were included in the public clonotype analysis. Some 14 age-matched healthy donor repertoires from immuneACCESS served as clonality controls. TCRdb's version of the immuneACCESS table is confined to in-frame rearrangements and falls short of the full clone set. An unresolved V gene accounts for under half of the shortfall where checked; the remainder is of unknown origin. The D gene and trimming were derived from the DNA, and the V and J assignments and clone size from that table. For this sample there are about 120,000 clones; more than 55% appear just once. 30% to 45% of the sample goes to the ten largest clones.

This sample comprised PBMCs, obtained after 24 months of ibrutinib treatment. The chain links TRBV7-2 with TRBJ2-4; the D gene cannot be resolved reliably. This clonotype was obtained from a human donor with chronic lymphocytic leukemia. CDR3 region: CASSLNRIIAKNIQYF. The sequence in DNA is TGTGCCAGCAGCTTAAATCGGATTATAGCCAAAAACATTCAGTACTTC.